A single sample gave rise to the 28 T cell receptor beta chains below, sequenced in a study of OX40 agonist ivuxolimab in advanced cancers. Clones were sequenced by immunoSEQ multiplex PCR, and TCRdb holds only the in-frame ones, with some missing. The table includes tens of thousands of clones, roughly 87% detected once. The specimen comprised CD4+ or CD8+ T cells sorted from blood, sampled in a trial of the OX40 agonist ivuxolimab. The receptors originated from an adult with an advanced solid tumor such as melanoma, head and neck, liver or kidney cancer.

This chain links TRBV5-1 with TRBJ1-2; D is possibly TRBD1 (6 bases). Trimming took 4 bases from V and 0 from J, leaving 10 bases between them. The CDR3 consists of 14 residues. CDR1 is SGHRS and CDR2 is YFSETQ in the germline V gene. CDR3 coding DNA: TGCGCCAGCAGCCGGACAGACGCTAACTATGGCTACACCTTC. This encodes CASSRTDANYGYTF.

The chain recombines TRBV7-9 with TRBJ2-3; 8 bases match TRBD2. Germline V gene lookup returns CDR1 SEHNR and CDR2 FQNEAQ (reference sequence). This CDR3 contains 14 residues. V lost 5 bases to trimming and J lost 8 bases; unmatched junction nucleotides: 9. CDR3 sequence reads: CASSLEAGGGTQYF. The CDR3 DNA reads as TGTGCCAGCAGCCTAGAGGCGGGGGGTGGTACGCAGTATTTT.

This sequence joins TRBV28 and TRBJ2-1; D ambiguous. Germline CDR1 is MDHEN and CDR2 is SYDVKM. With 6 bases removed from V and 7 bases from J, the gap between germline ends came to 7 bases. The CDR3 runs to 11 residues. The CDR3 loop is CASREMNEQFF. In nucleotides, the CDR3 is TGTGCCAGCAGGGAAATGAATGAGCAGTTCTTC.

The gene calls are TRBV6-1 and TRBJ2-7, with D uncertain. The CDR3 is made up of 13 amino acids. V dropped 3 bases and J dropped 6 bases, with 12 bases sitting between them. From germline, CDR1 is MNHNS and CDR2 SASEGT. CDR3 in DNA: TGTGCCAGCAGTGAGAGTGTGAGTCGCGAGCAGTACTTC. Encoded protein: CASSESVSREQYF.

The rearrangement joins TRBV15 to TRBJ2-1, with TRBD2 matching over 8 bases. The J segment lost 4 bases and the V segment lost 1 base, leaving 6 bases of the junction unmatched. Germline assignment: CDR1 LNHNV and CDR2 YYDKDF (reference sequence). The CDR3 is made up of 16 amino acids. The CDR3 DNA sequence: TGTGCCACCAGCAGAGTTAGCGGGATGGGATACAATGAGCAGTTCTTC. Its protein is CATSRVSGMGYNEQFF.

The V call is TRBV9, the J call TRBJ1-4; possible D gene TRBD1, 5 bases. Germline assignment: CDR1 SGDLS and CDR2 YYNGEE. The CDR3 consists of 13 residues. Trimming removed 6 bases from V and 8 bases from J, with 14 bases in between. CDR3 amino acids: CASTRDAGEKLFF. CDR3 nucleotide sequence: TGTGCCAGCACCAGGGACGCGGGAGAAAAACTGTTTTTT.

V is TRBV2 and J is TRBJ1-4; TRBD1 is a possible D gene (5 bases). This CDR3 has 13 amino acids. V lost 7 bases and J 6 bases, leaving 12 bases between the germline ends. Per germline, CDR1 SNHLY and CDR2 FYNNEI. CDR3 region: CASKLLGDEKLFF. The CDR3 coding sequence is TGTGCCAGCAAACTGCTAGGGGATGAAAAACTGTTTTTT.

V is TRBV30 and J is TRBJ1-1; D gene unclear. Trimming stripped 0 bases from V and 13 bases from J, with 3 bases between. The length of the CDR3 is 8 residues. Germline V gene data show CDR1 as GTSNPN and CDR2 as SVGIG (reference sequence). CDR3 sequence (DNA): TGTGCCTGGAGTGTGGGTTTCTTT. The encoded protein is CAWSVGFF.

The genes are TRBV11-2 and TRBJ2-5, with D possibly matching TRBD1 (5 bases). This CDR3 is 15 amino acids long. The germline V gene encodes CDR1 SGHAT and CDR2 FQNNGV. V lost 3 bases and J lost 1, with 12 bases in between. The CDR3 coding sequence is TGTGCCAGCAGCTTTATGGGGCAGAGCCAAGAGACCCAGTACTTC. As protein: CASSFMGQSQETQYF.

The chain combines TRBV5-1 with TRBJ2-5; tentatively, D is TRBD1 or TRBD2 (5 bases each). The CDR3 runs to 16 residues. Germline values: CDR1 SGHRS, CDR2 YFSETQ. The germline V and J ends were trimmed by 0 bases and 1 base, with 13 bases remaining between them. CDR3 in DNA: TGCGCCAGCAGCTTGGAGGGTGGGACCCCCCAAGAGACCCAGTACTTC. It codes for CASSLEGGTPQETQYF. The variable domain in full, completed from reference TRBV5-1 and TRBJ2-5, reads KAGVTQTPRYLIKTRGQQVTLSCSPISGHRSVSWYQQTPGQGLQFLFEYFSETQRNKGNFPGRFSGRQFSNSRSEMNVSTLELGDSALYLCASSLEGGTPQETQYFGPGTRLLVL.

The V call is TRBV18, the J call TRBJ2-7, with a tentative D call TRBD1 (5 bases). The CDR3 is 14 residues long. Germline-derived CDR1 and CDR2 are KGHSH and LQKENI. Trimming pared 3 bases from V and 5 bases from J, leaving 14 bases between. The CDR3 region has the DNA TGTGCCAGCTCACCGGTCCAGGGTAAGGACGAGCAGTACTTC. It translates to CASSPVQGKDEQYF.

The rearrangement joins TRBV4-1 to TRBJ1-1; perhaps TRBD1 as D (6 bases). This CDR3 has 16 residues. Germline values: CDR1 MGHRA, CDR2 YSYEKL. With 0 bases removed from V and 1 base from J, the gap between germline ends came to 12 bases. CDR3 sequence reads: CASSQDPRGWNTEAFF. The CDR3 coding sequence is TGCGCCAGCAGCCAAGATCCCAGGGGCTGGAACACTGAAGCTTTCTTT.

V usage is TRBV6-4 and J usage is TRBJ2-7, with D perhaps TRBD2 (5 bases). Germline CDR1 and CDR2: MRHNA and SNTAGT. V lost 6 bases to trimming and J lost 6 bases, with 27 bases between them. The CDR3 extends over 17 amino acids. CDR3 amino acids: CASRAQRVAPTRCEQYF. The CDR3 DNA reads TGTGCCAGCAGGGCCCAGAGGGTAGCGCCCACTCGGTGCGAGCAGTACTTC.

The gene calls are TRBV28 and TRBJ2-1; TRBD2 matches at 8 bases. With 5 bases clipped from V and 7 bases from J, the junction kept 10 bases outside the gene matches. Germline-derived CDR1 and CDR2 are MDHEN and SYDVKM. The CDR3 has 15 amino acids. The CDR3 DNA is TGTGCCAGCAGTCCGTCTCGGGGCGGGGGGAATGAGCAGTTCTTC. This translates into CASSPSRGGGNEQFF.

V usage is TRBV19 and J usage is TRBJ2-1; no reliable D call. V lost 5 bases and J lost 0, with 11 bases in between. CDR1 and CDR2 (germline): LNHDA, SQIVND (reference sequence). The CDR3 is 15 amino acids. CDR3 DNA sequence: TGTGCCAGTAGTGGTTCGGATAGCTCCTACAATGAGCAGTTCTTC. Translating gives CASSGSDSSYNEQFF.

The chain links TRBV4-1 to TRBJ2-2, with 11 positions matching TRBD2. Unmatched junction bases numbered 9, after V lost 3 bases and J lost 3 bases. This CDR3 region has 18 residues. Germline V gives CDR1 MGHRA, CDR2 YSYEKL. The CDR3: CASSHRGLAVKDTGELFF. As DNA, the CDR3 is TGCGCCAGCAGCCACCGGGGACTAGCGGTAAAGGACACCGGGGAGCTGTTTTTT.

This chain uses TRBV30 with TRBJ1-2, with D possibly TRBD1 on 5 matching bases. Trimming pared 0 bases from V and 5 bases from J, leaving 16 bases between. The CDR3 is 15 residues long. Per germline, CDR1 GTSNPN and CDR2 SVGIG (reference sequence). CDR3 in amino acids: CAWSVSRASLYGYTF. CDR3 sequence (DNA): TGTGCCTGGAGTGTGAGCAGGGCGTCCCTTTATGGCTACACCTTC.

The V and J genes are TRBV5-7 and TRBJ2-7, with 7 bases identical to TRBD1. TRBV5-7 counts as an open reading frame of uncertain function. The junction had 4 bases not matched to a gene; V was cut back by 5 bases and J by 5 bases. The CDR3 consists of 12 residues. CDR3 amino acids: CASRTGIHEQYF. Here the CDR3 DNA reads TGTGCCAGCAGGACAGGGATCCACGAGCAGTACTTC.

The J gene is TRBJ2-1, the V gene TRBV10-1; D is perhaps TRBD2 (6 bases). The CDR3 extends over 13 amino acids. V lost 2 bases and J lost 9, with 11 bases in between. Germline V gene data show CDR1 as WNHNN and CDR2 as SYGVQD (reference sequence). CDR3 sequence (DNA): TGCGCCAGCAGTGAGGGCGGGATGGGTGAGCAGTTCTTC. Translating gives CASSEGGMGEQFF.

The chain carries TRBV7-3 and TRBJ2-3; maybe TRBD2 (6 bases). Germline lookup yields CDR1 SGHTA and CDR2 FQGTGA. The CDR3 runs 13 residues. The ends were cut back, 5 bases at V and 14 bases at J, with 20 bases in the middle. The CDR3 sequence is CASSPRIADTMYF. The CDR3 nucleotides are TGTGCCAGCAGCCCCCGGATAGCGGATACCATGTATTTT.

The CDR3 loop reads CASSLGHGEKLFF. CDR3 in DNA: TGTGCCAGCAGCTTGGGACACGGTGAAAAACTGTTTTTT. This rearrangement joins TRBV7-7 to TRBJ1-4, with D possibly TRBD1 on 6 matching bases. From germline, CDR1 is SSHAT and CDR2 FNYEAQ (reference sequence). Trimming took 3 bases from V and 7 from J, leaving 9 bases between them. The CDR3 sequence is 13 residues long.

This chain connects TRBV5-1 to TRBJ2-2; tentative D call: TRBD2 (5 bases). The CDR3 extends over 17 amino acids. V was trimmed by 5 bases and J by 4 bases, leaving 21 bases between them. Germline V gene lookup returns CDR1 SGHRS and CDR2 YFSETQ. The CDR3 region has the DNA TGCGCCAGCAGTGCGGGCCTCCGAAGAAACAGCACCGGGGAGCTGTTTTTT. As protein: CASSAGLRRNSTGELFF.

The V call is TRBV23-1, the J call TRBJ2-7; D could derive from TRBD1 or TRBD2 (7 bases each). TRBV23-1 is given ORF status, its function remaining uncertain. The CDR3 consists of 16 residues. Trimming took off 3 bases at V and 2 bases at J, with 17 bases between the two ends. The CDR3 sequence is CASSHPQTGTTYEQYF. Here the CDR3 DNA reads TGCGCCAGCAGTCACCCACAGACAGGGACTACCTACGAGCAGTACTTC.

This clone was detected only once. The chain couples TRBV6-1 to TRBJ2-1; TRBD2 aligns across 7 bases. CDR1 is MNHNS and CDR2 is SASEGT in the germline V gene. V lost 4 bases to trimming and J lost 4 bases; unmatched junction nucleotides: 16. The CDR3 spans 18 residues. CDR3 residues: CASSGKIGGRREYNEQFF. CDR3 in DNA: TGTGCCAGCAGTGGGAAGATAGGCGGGAGAAGGGAGTACAATGAGCAGTTCTTC.

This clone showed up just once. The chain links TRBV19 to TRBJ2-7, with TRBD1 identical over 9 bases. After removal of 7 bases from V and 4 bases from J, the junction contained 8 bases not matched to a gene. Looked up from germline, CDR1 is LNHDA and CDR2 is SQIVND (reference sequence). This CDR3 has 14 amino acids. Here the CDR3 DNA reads TGTGCCAGTAAAAGACCGGGACAGGGATACGAGCAGTACTTC. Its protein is CASKRPGQGYEQYF.

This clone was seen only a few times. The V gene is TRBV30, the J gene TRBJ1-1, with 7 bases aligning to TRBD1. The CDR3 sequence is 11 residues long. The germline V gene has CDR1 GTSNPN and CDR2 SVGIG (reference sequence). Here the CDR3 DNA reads TGTCTAGGGACAGTAAACACTGAAGCTTTCTTT. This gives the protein CLGTVNTEAFF.

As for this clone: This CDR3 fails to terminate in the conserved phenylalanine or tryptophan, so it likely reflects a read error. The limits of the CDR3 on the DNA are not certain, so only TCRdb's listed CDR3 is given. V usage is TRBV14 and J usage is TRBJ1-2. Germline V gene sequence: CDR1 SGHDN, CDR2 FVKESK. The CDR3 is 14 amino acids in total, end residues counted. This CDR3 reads CASSQFSGENPAFP.

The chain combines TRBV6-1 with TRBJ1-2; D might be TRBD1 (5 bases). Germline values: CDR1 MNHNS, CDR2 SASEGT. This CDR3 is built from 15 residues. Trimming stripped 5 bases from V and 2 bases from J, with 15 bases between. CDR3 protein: CASSILGQGNYGYTF. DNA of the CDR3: TGTGCCAGCAGTATTCTAGGGCAGGGCAACTATGGCTACACCTTC.